This TCR beta chain was captured in a study of post-analysis software for immune sequencing data (dated by TCRdb to about 2015). General notes on the study: Recorded disease courses included relapsing-remitting, secondary progressive and progressive-relapsing multiple sclerosis, with some patients lacking subtype annotation. Patient repertoires were compared against 11 to 12 previously published healthy control repertoires from donors aged roughly 6 to 28 years. A subset of samples was prepared in parallel using single-end sample barcoding, then pooled and co-amplified after Illumina adapter ligation.

Turning to this clonotype: This receptor's antigen is unknown. No qualities accompany the bases; no much larger clone lies one base away.

Study-wide findings and limitations: Direct clustering with F measure showed strong co-clustering of samples prepared in the same batch, prompting a batch-effect correction. Patients showed significantly higher frequencies than controls for a handful of TRBV segments, among them TRBV5-6, TRBV5-1 and TRBV20-1. The control group was slightly older than the multiple sclerosis patient group. Multiple sclerosis patients had significantly lower normalized Chao1 diversity than controls, a result that suggests substantial peripheral T-cell clonal expansion.

Receptor libraries were prepared by PCR. The run used an Illumina HiSeq 2500. To reduce PCR and sequencing biases, unique molecular identifiers were incorporated into the TCR beta cDNA libraries. Every 1 to 10 million input T cells yielded 500,000 or so cDNA molecules, meaning each molecule approximated one T cell. The same protocol used for the earlier healthy control dataset was applied to prepare and sequence the patient libraries. Samples belonging to the same batch were prepared together, multiplexed and sequenced on a shared HiSeq lane. As for the authors' bioinformatics: MIGEC was used to process the raw barcoded reads, and molecular identifier groups with only a single read were discarded before consensus assembly and CDR3 extraction. Clonotype tables were post-analysed with VDJtools, normalizing diversity by down-sampling all datasets to the smallest sample size. Repertoire overlap clustering matched CDR3 amino acid but not nucleotide sequences to correct batch-related cross-sample contamination. TCRdb passed the public sequencing reads through fastp at Q25 and MiXCR, retaining productive beta sequences. Rows are unified per CDR3 protein, each entry keeping the most common DNA and genes. The V and J calls and clone size are TCRdb's, not the authors'. A total of approximately 400,000 distinct CDR3 sequences appear in this sample, 30% to 45% of them only once. The top ten constitute around 15% of the sample.

The CDR3 runs 14 amino acids, cysteine and phenylalanine included. Only the CDR3 DNA is retained, 42 bases long and in frame from the first base. Taken from the germline V gene, the CDR1 and CDR2 loops are LGHNA and YSLEER. Trimming takes 1 base off V and 12 bases off J; junction bases not matched to a gene: 11. To demonstrate the VDJtools post-analysis software, TCR beta repertoires were profiled from the peripheral blood of about 13 young patients with multiple sclerosis. Multiple sclerosis patients were children and adolescents aged about 6 to 17 years. Specimen: blood. This sequence originates from a girl aged 10-17 years with multiple sclerosis. The chain was built from TRBV4-3 and TRBJ1-2; the central 7 bases match TRBD1. The CDR3 sequence is CASSQGVRTGANTF. The bases are TGCGCCAGCAGCCAAGGGGTACGAACAGGGGCGAACACCTTC.